The T cell receptor beta chain described here comes from a study of T cells in narcolepsy. CDR1 is MGHDK and CDR2 is SYGVNS in the germline V gene. The CDR3 has 12 amino acids. Trimming stripped 6 bases from V and 8 bases from J, with 13 bases between. TCRdb keeps only in-frame clones here, not all; method: immunoSEQ multiplex PCR. The sample yields 20,000 to 30,000 clones, roughly 77% seen once. There are a few counts of this clone. The sample comprised memory (CD45RA-) CD4+ T cells from blood. The receptor comes from a human donor in good health. This chain uses TRBV25-1 with TRBJ1-1, with D maybe TRBD1 (5 bases). The CDR3 sequence is CASREGRQEAFF. For the CDR3, the DNA is TGTGCCAGCAGGGAGGGGAGACAAGAAGCTTTCTTT.